The clone carrying this T cell receptor beta chain was counted ten times or more. Its antigen remains unknown. The CDR3 length is 15 residues. V was shortened by 5 bases and J by 3 bases, with 16 bases between the two germline ends. Germline lookup yields CDR1 MNHEY and CDR2 SMNVEV (reference sequence). These data belong to a study of T cells in Graves' hyperthyroidism and ophthalmopathy. Amplified TCR beta CDR3 regions derived from RNA transcripts. During a first-round RT-PCR of the TCR CDR3, the HTBI primer set was used. TCRdb re-derived calls from the multiplex PCR reads in MiXCR, one entry per CDR3 protein. Of over 300,000 distinct CDR3 sequences in the sample, about 14% are singletons; the top ten hold more than 9.5%. Orbital computed tomography, thyroid ultrasound, serum thyroxine and TRAb, and clinical symptoms together informed the diagnoses. General study results and limits: By a 13 V-J model, ophthalmopathy was set apart from stable hyperthyroidism. Most thyroid clonotypes expanded above 0.001 appeared in blood too.

The specimen sequenced was blood. The chain joins TRBV27 to TRBJ1-1; D possibly corresponds to TRBD1 (6 bases). This receptor was identified in an older woman with Graves' hyperthyroidism. CDR3 in amino acids: CASSPLRGIDTEAFF. CDR3 nucleotide sequence: TGTGCCAGCAGTCCGCTCAGGGGTATCGACACTGAAGCTTTCTTT.